Listed below are T cell receptor beta chains from one sample, sequenced in a study of glioma-infiltrating T cells after dendritic cell vaccination. The data were produced by immunoSEQ multiplex PCR, yet TCRdb's version contains in-frame clones alone and is incomplete. The table lists some 90,000 clones, approximately 78% of them singletons. The sample was blood, taken after dendritic cell vaccination. These TCRs come from a human donor with glioblastoma. Both conserved end residues are part of each CDR3. A D gene is named only where the DNA matches it firmly. Size values are once, few and many counts, or a class for expanded clones, and some rows have none.

v_call,clone_size,d_call,j_call,cdr3_nt,cdr3_aa
TRBV5-5,few,NA,TRBJ1-3,TGTGCCAGCAGCCAGGCATGGGGGGTACGAAACACCATATATTTT,CASSQAWGVRNTIYF
TRBV5-1,NA,TRBD2,TRBJ2-7,TGCGCCAGCAGCTTGGCCGGGACTAGCGTCTACGAGCAGTACTTC,CASSLAGTSVYEQYF
TRBV11-3,NA,TRBD2,TRBJ2-5,TGTGCCAGCAGCTTGGCTAGCGGGCACCAAGAGACCCAGTACTTC,CASSLASGHQETQYF
TRBV19,few,TRBD1,TRBJ1-5,TGTGCCAGTAGTACCCCCCCGACAGGGCGATATAGCAATCAGCCCCAGCATTTT,CASSTPPTGRYSNQPQHF
TRBV14,NA,NA,TRBJ1-1,TGTGCCAGCAGCCAATACACAGGGAACACTGAAGCTTTCTTT,CASSQYTGNTEAFF
TRBV6-1,NA,NA,TRBJ2-5,TGTGCCAGCAGTGTCAGAACCCGAGGGGAGACCCAGTACTTC,CASSVRTRGETQYF
TRBV2,NA,TRBD1,TRBJ1-3,TGTGCCAGCAGCTCCCCCGGACAGGGGTTTGGAAACACCATATATTTT,CASSSPGQGFGNTIYF
TRBV9,NA,NA,TRBJ2-3,TGTGCCAGCAGCGTAGCGGGGACAGATACGCAGTATTTT,CASSVAGTDTQYF
TRBV7-3,NA,TRBD2,TRBJ2-2,TGTGCCAGCAGTAAGGGACTAGCGGGAGACGGAACCGGGGAGCTGTTTTTT,CASSKGLAGDGTGELFF
TRBV5-1,NA,TRBD1,TRBJ2-1,TGCGCCAGCAGCTTCTTGACAGGGAACAATGAGCAGTTCTTC,CASSFLTGNNEQFF
TRBV18,once,NA,TRBJ1-1,TGTGCCAGCTCACCGTACGAGAGCACTGAAGCTTTCTTT,CASSPYESTEAFF
TRBV28,NA,NA,TRBJ1-5,TGTGCCAGCAGTTTGGGAGGAGTGAGCAATCAGCCCCAGCATTTT,CASSLGGVSNQPQHF
TRBV6-5,NA,NA,TRBJ1-2,TGTGCCAGCAGTTCGGGGGGGGGTGGCTACACCTTC,CASSSGGGGYTF
TRBV7-6,NA,NA,TRBJ2-3,TGTGCCAGCAGCTTATTCGCCCCTCCAACCAGGGATACGCAGTATTTT,CASSLFAPPTRDTQYF
TRBV6-4,NA,NA,TRBJ1-2,TGTGCCAGCAGTGACTCTGGAGGGTATGGCTACACCTTC,CASSDSGGYGYTF
TRBV6-5,NA,TRBD1,TRBJ1-5,TGTGCCAGCAGGGGGACAGGGAATCAGCCCCAGCATTTT,CASRGTGNQPQHF
TRBV7-9,NA,TRBD1,TRBJ2-1,TGTGCCAGCAGCCCAGGGCAGGGGGCTTGGAATGAGCAGTTCTTC,CASSPGQGAWNEQFF
TRBV7-2,NA,NA,TRBJ2-7,TGTGCCAGCAGCTCAGGAACCTACGAGCAGTACTTC,CASSSGTYEQYF
TRBV7-9,NA,TRBD2,TRBJ2-1,TGTGCCAGCAGCTTGGGAAGCGGGAAAGAAATCTTCGATGAGCAGTTCTTC,CASSLGSGKEIFDEQFF
TRBV6-5,NA,TRBD1,TRBJ1-5,TGTGCCAGCAGTCCCCGGGACAGAAATCAGCCCCAGCATTTT,CASSPRDRNQPQHF
TRBV6-6,NA,NA,TRBJ2-1,TGTGCCAGCAGCCCCAGACTGCTACTCTCCTACAATGAGCAGTTCTTC,CASSPRLLLSYNEQFF
TRBV7-8,NA,NA,TRBJ2-1,TGTGCCAGCAGCCCTCGGTTGACATCCCGCTCCTACAATGAGCAGTTCTTC,CASSPRLTSRSYNEQFF
TRBV29-1,NA,TRBD1,TRBJ1-4,TGCAGCGCCAACCTGGGACAGGCGGATGAAAAACTGTTTTTT,CSANLGQADEKLFF
TRBV5-1,NA,NA,TRBJ2-2,TGCGCCAGCAGCTTGATTGCGGGAAGCCTGAACACCGGGGAGCTGTTTTTT,CASSLIAGSLNTGELFF
TRBV11-1,NA,NA,TRBJ2-2,TGTGCCAGCAGCCTAGAGGGGGGGGAGCTGTTTTTT,CASSLEGGELFF
TRBV10-3,NA,NA,TRBJ2-3,TGTGCCATCAGCTTAGCTCAGGGAGATACGCAGTATTTT,CAISLAQGDTQYF
TRBV6-4,many,TRBD2,TRBJ2-1,TGTGCCAGCAGTGACTCTACTAGCGGGGATTACAATGAGCAGTTCTTC,CASSDSTSGDYNEQFF
TRBV7-6,NA,TRBD1,TRBJ1-1,TGTGCCAGCAGCTACCCCGGGACAGGGACTGAAGCTTTCTTT,CASSYPGTGTEAFF
TRBV19,NA,TRBD2,TRBJ2-3,TGTGCCAGTAGTATGACTAGCGGCGGCACAGATACGCAGTATTTT,CASSMTSGGTDTQYF
TRBV6-5,NA,TRBD1,TRBJ2-5,TGTGCCAGCAGCTCCTACGGGACAGAAGAGACCCAGTACTTC,CASSSYGTEETQYF
TRBV18,NA,TRBD1,TRBJ2-5,TGTGCCAGCTCAACACAGGGGGTGACGGAGACCCAGTACTTC,CASSTQGVTETQYF
TRBV19,NA,NA,TRBJ1-5,TGTGCCAGTCGAGAACAGCCCCATCAGCCCCAGCATTTT,CASREQPHQPQHF
TRBV29-1,NA,NA,TRBJ1-5,TGCAGCGTTGAAATAGGGGGAAATCAGCCCCAGCATTTT,CSVEIGGNQPQHF